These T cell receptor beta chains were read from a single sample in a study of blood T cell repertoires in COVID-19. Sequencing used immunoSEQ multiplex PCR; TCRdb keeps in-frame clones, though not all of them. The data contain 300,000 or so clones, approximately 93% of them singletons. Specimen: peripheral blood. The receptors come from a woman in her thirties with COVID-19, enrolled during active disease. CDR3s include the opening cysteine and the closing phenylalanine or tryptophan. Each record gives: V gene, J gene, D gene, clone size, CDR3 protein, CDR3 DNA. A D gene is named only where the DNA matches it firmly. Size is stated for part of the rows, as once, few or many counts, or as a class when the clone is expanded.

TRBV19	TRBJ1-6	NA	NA	CASSTQGSYNSPLHF	TGTGCCAGTAGTACGCAGGGATCCTATAATTCACCCCTCCACTTT
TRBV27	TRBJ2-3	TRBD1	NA	CASSNSLGTGSTDTQYF	TGTGCCAGCAGCAACTCCCTCGGGACAGGATCGACAGATACGCAGTATTTT
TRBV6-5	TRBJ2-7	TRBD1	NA	CASRTTGGHEQYF	TGTGCCAGCAGAACAACAGGGGGACACGAGCAGTACTTC
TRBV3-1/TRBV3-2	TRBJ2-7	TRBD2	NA	CASSREGGRDEQYF	TGTGCCAGCAGCCGGGAGGGAGGGCGAGACGAGCAGTACTTC
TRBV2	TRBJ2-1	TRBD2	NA	CASSAGTSVSEQFF	TGTGCCAGCAGCGCCGGGACTAGCGTTTCAGAGCAGTTCTTC
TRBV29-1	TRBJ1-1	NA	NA	CSVAMVLRTEAFF	TGCAGCGTTGCGATGGTCCTGAGAACTGAAGCTTTCTTT
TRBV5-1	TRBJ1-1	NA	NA	CASSLGRVSDTEAFF	TGCGCCAGCAGTTTGGGCAGGGTAAGCGACACTGAAGCTTTCTTT
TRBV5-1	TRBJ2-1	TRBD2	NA	CASSLGWLAGADNEQFF	TGCGCCAGCAGCTTGGGGTGGTTGGCGGGAGCGGACAATGAGCAGTTCTTC
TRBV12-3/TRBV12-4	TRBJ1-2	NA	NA	CASRYQGQGYTF	TGTGCCAGCAGGTATCAGGGGCAGGGCTACACCTTC
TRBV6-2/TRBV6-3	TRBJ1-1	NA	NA	CASSYSFGGPGPDLFF	TGTGCCAGCAGTTACAGCTTCGGAGGGCCGGGACCTGATCTTTTCTTT
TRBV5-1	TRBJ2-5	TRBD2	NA	CASSPGTSGMVETQYF	TGCGCCAGCAGCCCAGGGACTAGCGGGATGGTTGAGACCCAGTACTTC
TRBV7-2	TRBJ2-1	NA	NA	CASSLARGTGINEQFF	TGTGCCAGCAGCTTAGCGCGGGGGACAGGAATTAATGAGCAGTTCTTC
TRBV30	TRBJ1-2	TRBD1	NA	CAWSVQDRGWGYTF	TGTGCCTGGAGTGTACAGGACAGGGGTTGGGGCTACACCTTC
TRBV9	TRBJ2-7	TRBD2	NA	CASSVGLAGVYEQYF	TGTGCCAGCAGCGTAGGGCTAGCGGGGGTATACGAGCAGTACTTC
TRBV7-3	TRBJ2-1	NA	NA	CASSPEDSPYNEQFF	TGTGCCAGCAGCCCCGAGGACAGTCCCTACAATGAGCAGTTCTTC
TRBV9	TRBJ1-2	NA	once	CASSVEDTLGYTF	TGTGCCAGCAGCGTAGAGGACACTCTGGGCTACACCTTC
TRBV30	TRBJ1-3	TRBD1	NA	CAWNADRGSGNTIYF	TGTGCCTGGAATGCGGACAGGGGGTCCGGAAACACCATATATTTT
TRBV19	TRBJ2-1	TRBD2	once	CASSPGTSGIYNEQFF	TGTGCCAGTAGTCCGGGGACTAGCGGAATATACAATGAGCAGTTCTTC
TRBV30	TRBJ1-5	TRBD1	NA	CAWSPGQFNQPQHF	TGTGCCTGGAGTCCGGGACAGTTCAATCAGCCCCAGCATTTT
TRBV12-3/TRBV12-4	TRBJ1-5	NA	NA	CASSLRGSEWHF	TGTGCCAGCAGTTTAAGGGGCTCGGAATGGCATTTT
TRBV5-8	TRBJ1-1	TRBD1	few	CASSLHRDRGTMNTEAFF	TGTGCCAGCAGCTTGCACCGGGACAGGGGCACTATGAACACTGAAGCTTTCTTT
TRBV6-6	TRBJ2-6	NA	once	CASSYSSGSGANVLTF	TGTGCCAGCAGTTACTCGTCCGGGTCTGGGGCCAACGTCCTGACTTTC
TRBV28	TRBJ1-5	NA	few	CASSFGNQPQHF	TGTGCCAGCAGTTTCGGCAATCAGCCCCAGCATTTT
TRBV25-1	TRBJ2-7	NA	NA	CASSEGGYEQYF	TGTGCCAGCAGTGAGGGGGGTTACGAGCAGTACTTC
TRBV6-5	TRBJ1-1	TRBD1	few	CASSLPGGTEAFF	TGTGCCAGCAGTTTGCCAGGGGGCACTGAAGCTTTCTTT
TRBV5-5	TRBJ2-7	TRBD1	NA	CASSLNLGQNYEQYF	TGTGCCAGCAGCTTAAATTTGGGACAGAACTACGAGCAGTACTTC
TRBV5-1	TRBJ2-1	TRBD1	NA	CASSARQGDNEQFF	TGCGCCAGCAGTGCGAGACAGGGTGACAATGAGCAGTTCTTC
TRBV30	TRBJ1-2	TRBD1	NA	CAWSTGQGNNYGYTF	TGTGCCTGGAGCACCGGACAGGGGAATAACTATGGCTACACCTTC
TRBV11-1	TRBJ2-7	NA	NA	CASSPLSTNTYEQYF	TGTGCCAGCAGCCCCTTATCGACTAATACCTACGAGCAGTACTTC
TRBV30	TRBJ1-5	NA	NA	CAWSSGSNQPQHF	TGTGCCTGGAGTTCGGGGAGCAATCAGCCCCAGCATTTT
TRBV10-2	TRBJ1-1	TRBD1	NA	CASSDLDRVELNTEAFF	TGCGCCAGCAGCGACTTGGACAGGGTAGAGCTAAACACTGAAGCTTTCTTT
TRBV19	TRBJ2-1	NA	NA	CASSSEGSYNEQFF	TGTGCCAGTAGTTCCGAGGGTTCCTACAATGAGCAGTTCTTC